This section outlines one T cell receptor (beta chain) sequence together with its context. The antigen is undetermined. This entry belongs to a study of long-term antiretroviral therapy in people with HIV. The germline gives CDR1 LNHDA, CDR2 SQIVND (reference sequence). The J segment lost 0 bases and the V segment lost 4 bases, leaving 7 bases of the junction unmatched. This CDR3 has 16 residues. Study results and limitations: In HIV, the repertoires covered a tighter span of CDR3 lengths than in controls. Blood sampling spanned 2004 to 2017, possibly under older ART regimens. Clonal populations expanded prior to ART predominated within the repertoire at all time points.

The immunoSEQ assay was v3.0, run at survey level. Produced via immunoSEQ multiplex PCR; TCRdb's table is partial and in-frame only. The sample holds roughly 40,000 clones, about 86% seen once. Sequencing was performed on unsorted PBMCs, taken just before starting antiretroviral therapy. This chain joins TRBV19 and TRBJ1-2, with TRBD1 identical over 8 bases. The TCR sequence derives from a woman between 18 and 29 years old with HIV. The CDR3 protein is CASSKGQVTSNYGYTF. The CDR3 nucleotides are TGTGCCAGTAGTAAGGGACAGGTGACGTCTAACTATGGCTACACCTTC.